These 29 T cell receptor beta chains originate from one sample sequenced in a study of memory CD4+ T cells and cytomegalovirus serostatus. Clones were sequenced by immunoSEQ multiplex PCR, and TCRdb holds only the in-frame ones, with some missing. The repertoire holds about 44,000 clones, with more than 65% as singletons. The sort gate was single viable CD3+CD4+CD8-CD45RO+ cells for memory CD4+ T cells. The sample consisted of memory CD4+ T cells from blood. These receptors came from an adult in good health and CMV-seronegative.

The rearrangement joins TRBV19 to TRBJ1-2; TRBD1 matches 7 bases. Germline CDR1 is LNHDA and CDR2 is SQIVND (reference sequence). The CDR3 sequence is 15 residues long. V was pared by 4 bases and J by 6 bases, with 11 bases of the junction left unmatched. DNA for the CDR3: TGTGCCAGTAGTACCCCTTCGGGACAGAAAGATGGCTACACCTTC. It is translated as CASSTPSGQKDGYTF.

This chain uses TRBV6-5 with TRBJ1-5; D unresolved. CDR1 MNHEY and CDR2 SVGAGI come from the germline V gene. Trimming removed 0 bases from V and 4 bases from J, with 10 bases in between. The CDR3 loop spans 15 amino acids. As DNA, the CDR3 is TGTGCCAGCAGTTACTCGGTGACGGGGAATCAGCCCCAGCATTTT. Translated: CASSYSVTGNQPQHF.

The chain links TRBV28 to TRBJ2-4, with TRBD2 identical over 8 bases. The CDR3 totals 17 residues. The V segment lost 4 bases and the J segment 0 bases; nucleotides outside the gene matches: 8. Germline CDR1 and CDR2: MDHEN and SYDVKM. In DNA, the CDR3 is TGTGCCAGCAGTTCACCCTGGCGGGGGGAAGCCAAAAACATTCAGTACTTC. Protein product: CASSSPWRGEAKNIQYF.

The chain is built from TRBV6-6 and TRBJ1-1; no clear D. Germline CDR1 reads MNHNY; CDR2 reads SVGAGI (reference sequence). The CDR3 runs 14 residues. V was shortened by 3 bases and J by 1 base, with 9 bases between the two germline ends. Here the CDR3 DNA reads TGTGCCAGCAGTTATGGTTCGGGGAACACTGAAGCTTTCTTT. Translation: CASSYGSGNTEAFF.

This chain joins TRBV5-4 and TRBJ2-1; 8 bases align to TRBD2. The CDR3 has 15 amino acids. J lost 0 bases, V lost 4 bases, and 3 bases had no gene match. CDR1 and CDR2 (germline): SGHNT, YYREEE (reference sequence). The CDR3 sequence is CASSAGGYSYNEQFF. Written as DNA, the CDR3 is TGTGCCAGCAGCGCGGGGGGTTACTCCTACAATGAGCAGTTCTTC.

This sequence joins TRBV2 and TRBJ2-7; 7 nucleotides align to TRBD1. Germline V gives CDR1 SNHLY, CDR2 FYNNEI. V lost 6 bases, J lost 4 bases, and 12 bases stayed unmatched. The CDR3 extends over 15 amino acids. Here the CDR3 reads CASSTLTGPPYEQYF. The CDR3 nucleotides read TGTGCCAGCAGCACCCTGACAGGGCCGCCGTACGAGCAGTACTTC.

This chain joins TRBV6-5 and TRBJ1-2; D gene unclear. This CDR3 region has 13 residues. Germline loops: CDR1 MNHEY, CDR2 SVGAGI. The V gene lost 5 bases and the J gene lost 8 bases, with 15 bases spanning the gap. The CDR3 region has the DNA TGTGCCAGCAGTCACCTCAGTCAAGGAGGCTACACCTTC. Amino acids: CASSHLSQGGYTF.

The gene calls are TRBV6-1 and TRBJ2-3; D might be TRBD2 (7 bases). Trimming stripped 1 base from V and 1 base from J, with 15 bases between. CDR1 and CDR2 (germline): MNHNS, SASEGT. This CDR3 comprises 17 residues. The CDR3 protein is CASSEVGGAAGTDTQYF. The CDR3 DNA follows: TGTGCCAGCAGTGAAGTAGGGGGGGCCGCTGGCACAGATACGCAGTATTTT.

V usage is TRBV27 and J usage is TRBJ1-1; possibly TRBD1 for D (6 bases). V lost 8 bases and J lost 1, with 11 bases in between. The CDR3 sequence is 13 residues long. Germline lookup yields CDR1 MNHEY and CDR2 SMNVEV (reference sequence). Written as DNA, the CDR3 is TGTGCCAGCTCCCAGACAGGGAACACTGAAGCTTTCTTT. It yields the protein CASSQTGNTEAFF.

CDR3 nucleotides: TGTGCCAGCAGTGTGAGGGGGGAGACCCAGTACTTC. It codes for CASSVRGETQYF. The rearrangement links TRBV2 to TRBJ2-5, with D perhaps matching TRBD1 (6 bases). The CDR3 is 12 residues long. Germline CDR1 and CDR2: SNHLY and FYNNEI. Trimming stripped 4 bases from V and 5 bases from J, with 8 bases between.

The chain recombines TRBV11-2 with TRBJ2-2; perhaps TRBD1 as D (7 bases). V lost 0 bases and J lost 8, with 22 bases in between. Germline V gene sequence: CDR1 SGHAT, CDR2 FQNNGV. The CDR3 loop spans 18 amino acids. This CDR3 is CASSLDRMTGRGPGELFF. In DNA form, the CDR3 reads TGTGCCAGCAGCTTAGATCGGATGACAGGGCGGGGACCGGGGGAGCTGTTTTTT.

This clone showed up just a few times. The chain recombines TRBV28 with TRBJ2-7; D may be TRBD1 (5 bases). This CDR3 comprises 13 residues. CDR1 is MDHEN, CDR2 SYDVKM, per germline. The V end was cut by 8 bases, the J end by 5 bases, with 16 bases between. The CDR3 sequence: CASLVAGSNEQYF. For the CDR3, the DNA is TGTGCCAGCCTGGTCGCAGGGTCCAACGAGCAGTACTTC.

The V gene is TRBV4-1, the J gene TRBJ2-1; D perhaps matches TRBD1 (5 bases). This CDR3 spans 17 amino acids. Trimming pared 1 base from V and 1 base from J, leaving 14 bases between. CDR1 is MGHRA, CDR2 YSYEKL, per germline. The CDR3 loop is CASSQVDMGLSYNEQFF. Here the CDR3 DNA reads TGCGCCAGCAGCCAAGTTGATATGGGGCTTTCCTACAATGAGCAGTTCTTC.

This clone has a single count. J is TRBJ1-1 and V is TRBV28; no clear D gene. Germline V gives CDR1 MDHEN, CDR2 SYDVKM. The V gene lost 5 bases and the J gene lost 1 base, with 8 bases spanning the gap. There are 13 residues in the CDR3. For the CDR3, the DNA is TGTGCCAGCAGTCCCCCGGGGAACACTGAAGCTTTCTTT. Amino acids: CASSPPGNTEAFF. Using reference TRBV28 and TRBJ1-1 for the parts outside the CDR3, the full variable domain is DVKVTQSSRYLVKRTGEKVFLECVQDMDHENMFWYRQDPGLGLRLIYFSYDVKMKEKGDIPEGYSVSREKKERFSLILESASTNQTSMYLCASSPPGNTEAFFGQGTRLTVV.

This sequence joins TRBV5-4 and TRBJ1-2; 8 nucleotides agree with TRBD1. The germline gives CDR1 SGHNT, CDR2 YYREEE (reference sequence). V shed 0 bases, J shed 8 bases, and the junction held 6 bases outside the gene matches. This CDR3 is 14 amino acids long. Here the CDR3 DNA reads TGTGCCAGCAGCTTGGGGCAGGGGGCCAGCGGCTACACCTTC. This translates into CASSLGQGASGYTF. The variable domain in full, with the rest retrieved from reference TRBV5-4 and TRBJ1-2, is ETGVTQSPTHLIKTRGQQVTLRCSSQSGHNTVSWYQQALGQGPQFIFQYYREEENGRGNFPPRFSGLQFPNYSSELNVNALELDDSALYLCASSLGQGASGYTFGSGTRLTVV.

V is TRBV5-1 and J is TRBJ2-3, with D unclear. CDR3 length equals 11 residues. The germline V gene encodes CDR1 SGHRS and CDR2 YFSETQ. Trimming removed 7 bases at V and 3 bases at J, with 6 bases between. Here the CDR3 DNA reads TGCGCCAGCGCCAGTACAGATACGCAGTATTTT. This sequence encodes CASASTDTQYF.

The chain carries TRBV9 and TRBJ2-5, with unresolved D. Per germline, CDR1 SGDLS and CDR2 YYNGEE. The CDR3 extends over 11 amino acids. V shed 2 bases and J shed 2 bases, with 1 base lying between them. The CDR3 DNA reads as TGTGCCAGCAGCGTTCAAGAGACCCAGTACTTC. The encoded protein is CASSVQETQYF.

The CDR3 protein is CASSATGGVMNTEAFF. In nucleotides, the CDR3 is TGTGCCAGTAGCGCGACAGGGGGAGTAATGAACACTGAAGCTTTCTTT. The chain carries TRBV19 and TRBJ1-1; TRBD1 matches 9 bases. The V segment lost 6 bases and the J segment 0 bases; nucleotides outside the gene matches: 8. CDR1 is LNHDA and CDR2 is SQIVND in the germline V gene (reference sequence). This CDR3 is 16 amino acids long.

The rearrangement joins TRBV5-6 to TRBJ2-3, with 10 bases aligning to TRBD2. The CDR3 has 16 amino acids. Trimming took 4 bases from V and 1 from J; bases not matched to a gene: 6. Per germline, CDR1 SGHDT and CDR2 YYEEEE. In nucleotides, the CDR3 is TGTGCCAGCAGCGTCAGCGGGGGGGCCCGCACAGATACGCAGTATTTT. Translated, it gives CASSVSGGARTDTQYF.

V usage is TRBV19 and J usage is TRBJ1-5, with D uncertain. With 3 bases removed from V and 4 bases from J, the gap between germline ends came to 13 bases. This CDR3 comprises 15 residues. Germline V gene lookup returns CDR1 LNHDA and CDR2 SQIVND (reference sequence). For the CDR3, the DNA is TGTGCCAGTAGTATTGTGGGGATGGTGAATCAGCCCCAGCATTTT. This sequence encodes CASSIVGMVNQPQHF.

J is TRBJ2-7 and V is TRBV19; the D gene is possibly TRBD1 (6 bases). The CDR3 runs 16 residues. Germline V gene lookup returns CDR1 LNHDA and CDR2 SQIVND (reference sequence). V lost 3 bases to trimming and J lost 3 bases, with 18 bases between them. The CDR3, as DNA: TGTGCCAGTAGTATCTCCCCCACAGGGCATTTCTACGAGCAGTACTTC. As protein: CASSISPTGHFYEQYF.

The V and J genes are TRBV4-1 and TRBJ1-1, with a weak D call TRBD1 (5 bases). The germline V gene has CDR1 MGHRA and CDR2 YSYEKL. Trimming took 1 base from V and 3 from J, leaving 12 bases between them. The CDR3 covers 15 residues. The CDR3 loop reads CASSQGDPNDTEAFF. The DNA for the CDR3 is TGCGCCAGCAGCCAAGGGGACCCGAATGACACTGAAGCTTTCTTT.

The chain has TRBV4-2 and TRBJ1-4; maybe TRBD1 (5 bases). The CDR3 has 14 amino acids. The V end lost 6 bases, the J end lost 8 bases, and 16 bases lay between the germline ends. CDR1 LGHNA and CDR2 YNFKEQ come from the germline V gene. CDR3 sequence reads: CASRGLGRDEKLFF. The CDR3 nucleotides read TGTGCCAGCAGAGGGTTGGGGAGGGACGAAAAACTGTTTTTT.

V gene TRBV5-1 combines with J gene TRBJ2-7; 7 positions match TRBD2. The CDR3 sequence is 15 residues long. Per germline, CDR1 SGHRS and CDR2 YFSETQ. J was trimmed by 4 bases and V by 2 bases; bases with no gene match: 9. CDR3 DNA: TGCGCCAGCAGCTTCGGGCAGGGAGGGGAATACGAGCAGTACTTC. Amino acids: CASSFGQGGEYEQYF. The full variable domain, completed using reference TRBV5-1 and TRBJ2-7, is KAGVTQTPRYLIKTRGQQVTLSCSPISGHRSVSWYQQTPGQGLQFLFEYFSETQRNKGNFPGRFSGRQFSNSRSEMNVSTLELGDSALYLCASSFGQGGEYEQYFGPGTRLTVT.

The genes are TRBV5-1 and TRBJ2-7, with 9 bases fitting TRBD1. CDR1 SGHRS and CDR2 YFSETQ come from the germline V gene. After removal of 4 bases from V and 2 bases from J, the junction contained 7 bases not matched to a gene. There are 15 residues in the CDR3. In DNA form, the CDR3 reads TGCGCCAGCAGCGTGACAGGGGGGTCCGCCTACGAGCAGTACTTC. Its translation: CASSVTGGSAYEQYF.

V usage is TRBV9 and J usage is TRBJ1-1, with 7 bases fitting TRBD1. Trimming took 4 bases from V and 4 from J; bases not matched to a gene: 7. CDR1 and CDR2 from the germline V gene are SGDLS and YYNGEE. The CDR3 length is 14 residues. The CDR3 DNA follows: TGTGCCAGCAGCCCTCAGGGGGGGGGCACTGAAGCTTTCTTT. As protein: CASSPQGGGTEAFF.

This clone showed up just a few times. The V call is TRBV2, the J call TRBJ1-2; D not certain. Trimming shortened V by 2 bases and J by 8 bases, and 6 bases separated the two germline ends. Germline V gene sequence: CDR1 SNHLY, CDR2 FYNNEI. The CDR3 extends over 11 amino acids. The CDR3 DNA reads TGTGCCAGCAGTGAACTGAGCGGCTACACCTTC. Its protein product is CASSELSGYTF.

This chain joins TRBV10-3 and TRBJ1-2, with 9 bases fitting TRBD1. The CDR3 is 15 residues long. The J segment lost 8 bases and the V segment lost 5 bases, leaving 12 bases of the junction unmatched. Germline V gives CDR1 ENHRY, CDR2 SYGVKD. CDR3 nucleotide sequence: TGTGCCATCAGTACCCCGGGACAGGGAGTTTGGGGCTACACCTTC. It translates to CAISTPGQGVWGYTF.

The gene calls are TRBV2 and TRBJ1-3; no definite D call. The CDR3 sequence is 13 residues long. V was trimmed by 6 bases and J by 4 bases, leaving 10 bases between them. CDR1 SNHLY and CDR2 FYNNEI come from the germline V gene. The CDR3 DNA follows: TGTGCCAGCAGGGAGGAAATAGGAAACACCATATATTTT. Its translation: CASREEIGNTIYF.